One and the same sample provided the 14 T cell receptor beta chains below, sequenced in a study of cytomegalovirus exposure and HLA in healthy donors. The PCR ran on 60 Vbeta and 13 Jbeta primers. Assay: immunoSEQ multiplex PCR; the TCRdb copy retains only in-frame clones and omits some. The table shows about 100,000 clones, with about 75% occurring only once. Sequencing was performed on PBMCs. These receptors came from a male donor in good health and CMV-seropositive.

The chain employs TRBV4-1 and TRBJ1-5; unclear D gene. Germline V gene sequence: CDR1 MGHRA, CDR2 YSYEKL. V gave up 4 bases and J gave up 2 bases, with 9 bases separating them. The CDR3 covers 14 residues. The CDR3 DNA is TGCGCCAGCAGCCCCCCTCTAGGCAATCAGCCCCAGCATTTT. Amino acids: CASSPPLGNQPQHF.

As DNA, the CDR3 is TGCGCCAGCAGCCAAGAGCCTGCTACGACAGGAAACACCGGGGAGCTGTTTTTT. Translated, it gives CASSQEPATTGNTGELFF. This chain links TRBV4-3 with TRBJ2-2; TRBD1 is a possible D gene (6 bases). The CDR3 covers 18 residues. CDR1 is LGHNA and CDR2 is YSLEER in the germline V gene. Trimming took 0 bases from V and 2 from J, leaving 16 bases between them.

This chain links TRBV5-1 with TRBJ2-3, with 15 bases fitting TRBD2. V shed 0 bases, J shed 5 bases, and the junction held 4 bases outside the gene matches. CDR1 and CDR2 (germline): SGHRS, YFSETQ. There are 17 residues in the CDR3. CDR3 amino acids: CASSLGGLAGGQDTQYF. The CDR3 DNA is TGCGCCAGCAGCTTGGGGGGACTAGCGGGGGGACAAGATACGCAGTATTTT.

The chain employs TRBV27 and TRBJ1-5; D unresolved. The germline V and J ends were trimmed by 7 bases and 9 bases, with 7 bases remaining between them. Germline values: CDR1 MNHEY, CDR2 SMNVEV (reference sequence). The CDR3 sequence is 10 residues long. CDR3 sequence reads: CASNYRPQHF. CDR3 DNA: TGTGCCAGCAATTATCGGCCCCAGCATTTT.

The genes are TRBV9 and TRBJ2-2, with D perhaps TRBD1 (5 bases). Germline V CDR1 and CDR2: SGDLS, YYNGEE. The CDR3 covers 15 residues. V was clipped by 3 bases and J by 0 bases, with 9 bases between them. The CDR3 DNA is TGTGCCAGCAGCGCCCGACAGCCGAACACCGGGGAGCTGTTTTTT. Encoded protein: CASSARQPNTGELFF.

This rearrangement joins TRBV30 to TRBJ1-4; D may be TRBD1 (5 bases). The germline gives CDR1 GTSNPN, CDR2 SVGIG (reference sequence). This CDR3 is built from 16 residues. With 1 base removed from V and 10 bases from J, the gap between germline ends came to 22 bases. The chain's CDR3 is CAWSAPGTAPGAKLFF. CDR3 coding DNA: TGTGCCTGGAGTGCTCCCGGGACCGCTCCGGGAGCAAAACTGTTTTTT.

This chain uses TRBV10-3 with TRBJ1-5; TRBD1 matches at 9 bases. V lost 3 bases and J lost 4; bases outside the gene matches: 7. The CDR3 spans 16 residues. CDR1 ENHRY and CDR2 SYGVKD come from the germline V gene. The CDR3 DNA reads TGTGCCATCAGTGACCCGGACAGGGGCGGAAATCAGCCCCAGCATTTT. Protein sequence: CAISDPDRGGNQPQHF.

J is TRBJ2-5 and V is TRBV30; D is unclear. CDR1 is GTSNPN, CDR2 SVGIG, per germline (reference sequence). V dropped 3 bases and J dropped 2 bases, with 7 bases sitting between them. The CDR3 loop spans 12 amino acids. The DNA of the CDR3 is TGTGCCTGGAGAGGAGATCAAGAGACCCAGTACTTC. Translation: CAWRGDQETQYF.

This clone was picked up one time. The rearrangement links TRBV27 to TRBJ2-5; TRBD2 agrees at 14 bases. This CDR3 is 19 amino acids long. The germline V gene has CDR1 MNHEY and CDR2 SMNVEV (reference sequence). The J segment lost 3 bases and the V segment lost 5 bases, leaving 14 bases of the junction unmatched. This chain's CDR3 is CASSTIPGLAGDAKETQYF. The CDR3 region has the DNA TGTGCCAGCAGTACCATCCCGGGACTAGCGGGGGATGCGAAAGAGACCCAGTACTTC.

The chain employs TRBV4-1 and TRBJ1-6, with 7 positions matching TRBD1. CDR3 length: 16 amino acids. In germline, CDR1 is MGHRA, CDR2 YSYEKL. Germline trimming cut 0 bases from V and 7 bases from J; bases unmatched to any gene: 6. Here the CDR3 reads CASSQDRGRGNSPLHF. The CDR3 nucleotides are TGCGCCAGCAGCCAAGATCGCGGCAGGGGGAATTCACCCCTCCACTTT.

The chain uses TRBV2 and TRBJ2-7, with D possibly TRBD2 on 6 matching bases. Trimming took off 7 bases at V and 3 bases at J, with 13 bases between the two ends. Germline V gives CDR1 SNHLY, CDR2 FYNNEI. The CDR3 loop spans 13 amino acids. This CDR3 is CASKEGGDYEQYF. The CDR3 DNA reads as TGTGCCAGCAAGGAAGGCGGGGACTACGAGCAGTACTTC.

The chain couples TRBV19 to TRBJ2-7; possible D gene TRBD2, 6 bases. The germline V and J ends were trimmed by 3 bases and 2 bases, with 8 bases remaining between them. Germline CDR1 reads LNHDA; CDR2 reads SQIVND (reference sequence). The CDR3 contains 13 residues. The CDR3 here is CASSMGRTYEQYF. For the CDR3, the DNA is TGTGCCAGTAGTATGGGGAGGACCTACGAGCAGTACTTC. The full variable domain, completed using reference TRBV19 and TRBJ2-7, is DGGITQSPKYLFRKEGQNVTLSCEQNLNHDAMYWYRQDPGQGLRLIYYSQIVNDFQKGDIAEGYSVSREKKESFPLTVTSAQKNPTAFYLCASSMGRTYEQYFGPGTRLTVT.

The rearrangement links TRBV13 to TRBJ1-2; the D is unclear. The CDR3 has 14 residues. The V end was cut by 3 bases, the J end by 2 bases, with 10 bases between. Germline lookup yields CDR1 PRHDT and CDR2 FYEKMQ (reference sequence). For the CDR3, the DNA is TGTGCCAGCAGCTTGGAGGGAGAAAACTATGGCTACACCTTC. Its protein product is CASSLEGENYGYTF. Variable domain in full (rest from reference TRBV13 and TRBJ1-2): AAGVIQSPRHLIKEKRETATLKCYPIPRHDTVYWYQQGPGQDPQFLISFYEKMQSDKGSIPDRFSAQQFSDYHSELNMSSLELGDSALYFCASSLEGENYGYTFGSGTRLTVV.

This clone showed up many times. V is TRBV7-9 and J is TRBJ1-6, with 8 bases aligning to TRBD1. The CDR3 is 17 amino acids. The J segment lost 9 bases and the V segment lost 4 bases, leaving 14 bases of the junction unmatched. CDR1 is SEHNR and CDR2 is FQNEAQ in the germline V gene (reference sequence). The CDR3 is CASSSDRVTFRGSPLHF. In nucleotides, the CDR3 is TGTGCCAGCAGCTCGGACAGGGTCACCTTTAGAGGTTCACCCCTCCACTTT.